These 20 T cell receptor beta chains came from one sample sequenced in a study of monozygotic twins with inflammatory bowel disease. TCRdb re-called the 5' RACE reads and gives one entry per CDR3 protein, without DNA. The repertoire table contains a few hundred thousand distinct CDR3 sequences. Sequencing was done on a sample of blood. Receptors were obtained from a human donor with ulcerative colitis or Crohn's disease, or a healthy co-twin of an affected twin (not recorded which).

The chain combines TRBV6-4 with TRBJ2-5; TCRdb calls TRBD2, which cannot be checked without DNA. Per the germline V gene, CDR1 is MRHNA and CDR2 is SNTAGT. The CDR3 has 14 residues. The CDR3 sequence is CASSPTSERETQYF.

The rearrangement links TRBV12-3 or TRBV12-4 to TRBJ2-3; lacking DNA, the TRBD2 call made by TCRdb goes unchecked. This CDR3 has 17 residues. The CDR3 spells CASSQGTSGGAPDTQYF.

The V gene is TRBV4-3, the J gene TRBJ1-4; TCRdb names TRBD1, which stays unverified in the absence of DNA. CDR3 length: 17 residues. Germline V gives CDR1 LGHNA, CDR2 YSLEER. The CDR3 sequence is CASSQETGGLPNEKLFF.

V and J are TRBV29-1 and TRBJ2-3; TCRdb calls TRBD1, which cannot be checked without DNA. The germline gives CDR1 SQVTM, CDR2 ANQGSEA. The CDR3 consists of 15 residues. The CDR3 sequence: CSVVGQGAPLDTQYF.

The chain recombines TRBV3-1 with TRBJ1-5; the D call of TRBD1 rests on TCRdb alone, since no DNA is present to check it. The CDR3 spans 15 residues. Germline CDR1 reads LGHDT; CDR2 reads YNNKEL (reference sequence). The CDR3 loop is CASSQGAHSNQPQHF.

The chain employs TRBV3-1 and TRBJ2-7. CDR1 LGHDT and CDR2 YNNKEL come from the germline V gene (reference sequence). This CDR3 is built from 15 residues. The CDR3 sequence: CASSPMRGGTYEQYF.

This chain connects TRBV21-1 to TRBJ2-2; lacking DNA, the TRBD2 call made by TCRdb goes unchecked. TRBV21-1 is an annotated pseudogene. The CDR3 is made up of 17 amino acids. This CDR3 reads CASSKGSGGRNTGELFF.

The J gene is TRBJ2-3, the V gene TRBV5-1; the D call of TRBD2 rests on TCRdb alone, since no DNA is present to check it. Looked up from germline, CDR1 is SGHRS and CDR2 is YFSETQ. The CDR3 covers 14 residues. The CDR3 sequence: CASSLVDPTDTQYF.

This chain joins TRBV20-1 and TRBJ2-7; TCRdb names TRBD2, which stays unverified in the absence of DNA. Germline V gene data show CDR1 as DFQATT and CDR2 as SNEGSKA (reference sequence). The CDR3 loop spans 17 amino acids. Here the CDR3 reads CSARDLGGVKSSYEQYF.

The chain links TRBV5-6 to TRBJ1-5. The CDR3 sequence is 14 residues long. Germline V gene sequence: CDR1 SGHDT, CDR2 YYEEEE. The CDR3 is CASSLEMAGQPQHF.

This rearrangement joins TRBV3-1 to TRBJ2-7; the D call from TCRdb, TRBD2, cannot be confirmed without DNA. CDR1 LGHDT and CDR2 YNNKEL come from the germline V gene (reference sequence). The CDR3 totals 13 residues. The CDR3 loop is CASSQTRGHEQYF.

CDR3 sequence reads: CASTPWTGSYEQYF. The V call is TRBV4-3, the J call TRBJ2-7; without DNA, the TCRdb call of TRBD1 cannot be checked. CDR3 size: 14 residues. Germline lookup yields CDR1 LGHNA and CDR2 YSLEER.

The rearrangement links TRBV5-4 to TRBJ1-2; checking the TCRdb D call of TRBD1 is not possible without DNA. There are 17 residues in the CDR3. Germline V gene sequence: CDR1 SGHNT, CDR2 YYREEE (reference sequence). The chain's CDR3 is CASISTPDRGNFYGYTF.

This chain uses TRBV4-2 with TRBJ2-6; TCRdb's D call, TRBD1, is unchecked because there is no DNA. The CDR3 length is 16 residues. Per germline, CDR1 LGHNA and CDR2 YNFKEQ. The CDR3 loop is CASSQEQGAGANVLTF.

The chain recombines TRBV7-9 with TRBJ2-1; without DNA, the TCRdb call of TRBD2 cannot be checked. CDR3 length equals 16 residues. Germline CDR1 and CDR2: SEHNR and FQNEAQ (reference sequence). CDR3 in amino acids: CASTTLAIRSSNEQFF.

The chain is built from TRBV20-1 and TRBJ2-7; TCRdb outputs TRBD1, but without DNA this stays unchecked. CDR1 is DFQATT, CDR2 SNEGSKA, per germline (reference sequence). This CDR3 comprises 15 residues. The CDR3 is CSAPLLGGSSYEQYF.

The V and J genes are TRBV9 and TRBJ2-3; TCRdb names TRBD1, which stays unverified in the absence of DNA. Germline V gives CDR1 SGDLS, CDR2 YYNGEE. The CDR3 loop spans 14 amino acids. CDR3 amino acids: CASSVNRVTDTQYF.

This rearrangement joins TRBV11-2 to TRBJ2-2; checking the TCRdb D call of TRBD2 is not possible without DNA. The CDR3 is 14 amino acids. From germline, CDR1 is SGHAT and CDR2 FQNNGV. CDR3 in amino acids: CATTGTPLTGELFF. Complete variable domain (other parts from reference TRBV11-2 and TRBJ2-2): EAGVAQSPRYKIIEKRQSVAFWCNPISGHATLYWYQQILGQGPKLLIQFQNNGVVDDSQLPKDRFSAERLKGVDSTLKIQPAKLEDSAVYLCATTGTPLTGELFFGEGSRLTVL.

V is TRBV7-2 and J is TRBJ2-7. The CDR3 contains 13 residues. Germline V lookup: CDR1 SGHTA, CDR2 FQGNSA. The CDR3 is CASNTGEFYEQYF.

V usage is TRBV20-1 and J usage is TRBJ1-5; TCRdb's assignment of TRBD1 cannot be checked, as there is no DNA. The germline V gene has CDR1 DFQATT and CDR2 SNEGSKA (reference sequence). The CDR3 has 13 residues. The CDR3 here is CSAIQGWPQPQHF.